A few counts support the clone carrying this TCR beta chain. The antigen is undetermined. CDR1 is SQVTM and CDR2 is ANQGSEA in the germline V gene. V lost 4 bases and J lost 6; bases outside the gene matches: 5. The CDR3 has 12 residues. Among ophthalmopathy patients, the Clinical Activity Score reached at least 3, the NOSPECS grade reached at least 4, and duration remained under 3 months. This sample holds PBMCs from approximately 10 ml fresh peripheral blood. The record originates from a study of T cells in Graves' hyperthyroidism and ophthalmopathy. The study, taken as a whole, reports: Most clonotypes that expanded in the thyroid above 0.001 also showed up in blood.

Amplification of TCR beta CDR3 regions used RNA as the template. HTBI primers were employed in a first-round RT-PCR of the TCR CDR3. TCRdb ran MiXCR on the multiplex PCR reads and lists one entry per CDR3 protein. The sample carries 250,000 to 350,000 distinct CDR3 sequences, 20% to 25% recorded once. The sequencing input was blood. The sequence was obtained from a man aged 30 to 45 with Graves' ophthalmopathy. The rearrangement joins TRBV29-1 to TRBJ2-7, with TRBD1 identical over 8 bases. Written as DNA, the CDR3 is TGCAGCGTTGGGACAGGGACCAGCGAGCAGTACTTC. This sequence encodes CSVGTGTSEQYF.